One sample yielded the 25 T cell receptor beta chains listed below, sequenced in a study of cytomegalovirus exposure and HLA in healthy donors. Primers included in the PCR were 60 Vbeta and 13 Jbeta primers. The table came from immunoSEQ multiplex PCR; TCRdb's copy has only in-frame clones and leaves some out. The sample records roughly 40,000 clones, about four fifths being singletons. The material sequenced was PBMCs. The receptors derive from a woman between 40 and 55 years old in good health and CMV-seronegative.

This clone was observed a handful of times. The chain uses TRBV4-1 and TRBJ1-5, with 8 bases fitting TRBD1. Germline lookup yields CDR1 MGHRA and CDR2 YSYEKL. The V gene end was trimmed by 4 bases and the J gene end by 4 bases; junction bases not matched to a gene: 3. The CDR3 totals 14 residues. The DNA of the CDR3 is TGCGCCAGCAGCCGGACAGGGTTAAATCAGCCCCAGCATTTT. It translates to CASSRTGLNQPQHF.

V is TRBV6-5 and J is TRBJ2-5, with a possible D match to TRBD2 (5 bases). Per germline, CDR1 MNHEY and CDR2 SVGAGI. The CDR3 is 13 residues long. Trimming removed 8 bases from V and 5 bases from J, with 15 bases in between. Written as DNA, the CDR3 is TGTGCCAGCCGCGACTACCTAGGGGAGACCCAGTACTTC. It encodes CASRDYLGETQYF.

The V gene is TRBV5-6, the J gene TRBJ2-1; 11 nucleotides match TRBD1. CDR1 is SGHDT, CDR2 YYEEEE, per germline. This CDR3 is 14 amino acids long. V trimming: 4 bases; J trimming: 12 bases; junction bases outside the gene matches: 9. CDR3 protein: CASSLRDRGKRQFF. The CDR3 DNA is TGTGCCAGCAGCCTCCGGGACAGGGGGAAAAGGCAGTTCTTC. Filled out from reference TRBV5-6 and TRBJ2-1, the complete variable domain reads DAGVTQSPTHLIKTRGQQVTLRCSPKSGHDTVSWYQQALGQGPQFIFQYYEEEERQRGNFPDRFSGHQFPNYSSELNVNALLLGDSALYLCASSLRDRGKRQFFGPGTRLTVL.

The chain links TRBV15 to TRBJ1-1; a weak D match, TRBD1 (6 bases). The CDR3 has 16 amino acids. V was cut by 3 bases and J by 0 bases, with 14 bases left in between. Germline V CDR1 and CDR2: LNHNV, YYDKDF (reference sequence). For the CDR3, the DNA is TGTGCCACCAGCAGGGGTCTGGGACAATTGAACACTGAAGCTTTCTTT. It codes for CATSRGLGQLNTEAFF.

V and J are TRBV4-3 and TRBJ2-3, with TRBD2 matching over 13 bases. V lost 4 bases, J lost 1 base, and 8 bases stayed unmatched. The CDR3 sequence is 18 residues long. Per the germline V gene, CDR1 is LGHNA and CDR2 is YSLEER. The DNA of the CDR3 is TGCGCCAGCAGCCCAGAATATGGACTAGCGGGGGGCACAGATACGCAGTATTTT. Its translation is CASSPEYGLAGGTDTQYF.

The chain carries TRBV4-1 and TRBJ2-1; TRBD2 aligns across 7 bases. Trimming at V came to 4 bases and at J to 5 bases, leaving 23 bases not matched to a gene. The CDR3 is made up of 20 amino acids. From germline, CDR1 is MGHRA and CDR2 YSYEKL. In DNA, the CDR3 is TGCGCCAGCAGCCCCACCGGGGGATTGAGCGGGGCTTCTATAGACAATGAGCAGTTCTTC. Encoded protein: CASSPTGGLSGASIDNEQFF.

This clone has only a few counts. The V and J genes are TRBV7-2 and TRBJ2-7, with D perhaps TRBD2 (7 bases). V was pared by 5 bases and J by 6 bases, with 20 bases between. The CDR3 consists of 15 residues. Germline V CDR1 and CDR2: SGHTA, FQGNSA. DNA for the CDR3: TGTGCCAGCAGCCGCCAGACTGGGGGGGGCGGCGAGCAGTACTTC. Its protein product is CASSRQTGGGGEQYF.

This sequence joins TRBV9 and TRBJ2-2; the match to TRBD2 covers 8 bases. The trim removed 3 bases at V and 6 bases at J, leaving 10 bases unmatched. Germline assignment: CDR1 SGDLS and CDR2 YYNGEE. CDR3 length: 16 residues. DNA of the CDR3: TGTGCCAGCAGCGCCCACGGGGGGGCGCGGTCCGGGGAGCTGTTTTTT. Its translation: CASSAHGGARSGELFF.

This chain uses TRBV5-4 with TRBJ1-6; 7 positions agree with TRBD1. The CDR3 contains 14 residues. Looked up from germline, CDR1 is SGHNT and CDR2 is YYREEE (reference sequence). With V trimmed by 2 bases and J by 7 bases, 3 bases remained unmatched. The CDR3 region has the DNA TGTGCCAGCAGCTTTGACAGGGCCAATTCACCCCTCCACTTT. Translated, it gives CASSFDRANSPLHF.

The V and J genes are TRBV4-2 and TRBJ1-4, with 9 bases fitting TRBD1. Germline values: CDR1 LGHNA, CDR2 YNFKEQ. CDR3 length equals 15 residues. After removal of 3 bases from V and 8 bases from J, the junction contained 7 bases not matched to a gene. CDR3 amino acids: CASSHPGQGSEKLFF. The CDR3 region has the DNA TGTGCCAGCAGCCACCCCGGACAGGGGAGCGAAAAACTGTTTTTT.

The chain employs TRBV6-5 and TRBJ1-1; D not certain. Trimming took off 8 bases at V and 1 base at J, with 11 bases between the two ends. CDR3 size: 13 residues. Looked up from germline, CDR1 is MNHEY and CDR2 is SVGAGI. This CDR3 is CASWHNGNTEAFF. CDR3 bases: TGTGCCAGCTGGCATAATGGGAACACTGAAGCTTTCTTT.

This chain joins TRBV6-6 and TRBJ2-7, with 9 nucleotides matching TRBD1. This CDR3 region has 11 residues. The V gene's germline CDR1 is MNHNY and CDR2 SVGAGI (reference sequence). V lost 6 bases to trimming and J lost 7 bases; unmatched junction nucleotides: 1. In nucleotides, the CDR3 is TGTGCCAGCAGGACAGGGGGTGAGCAGTACGTC. The encoded protein is CASRTGGEQYV.

The rearrangement joins TRBV18 to TRBJ2-5; D is perhaps TRBD2 (5 bases). The germline gives CDR1 KGHSH, CDR2 LQKENI. Trimming shortened V by 3 bases and J by 6 bases, and 20 bases separated the two germline ends. This CDR3 has 16 amino acids. CDR3 in amino acids: CASSPPERARLKTQYF. Here the CDR3 DNA reads TGTGCCAGCTCACCCCCGGAGAGGGCCCGCCTGAAGACCCAGTACTTC.

V usage is TRBV11-3 and J usage is TRBJ1-1; no definite D call. The CDR3 is 13 amino acids. Trimming took 3 bases from V and 4 from J, leaving 9 bases between them. CDR1 is SGHNT, CDR2 YENEEA, per germline. CDR3 sequence reads: CASSLEGRTEAFF. The CDR3 nucleotides read TGTGCCAGCAGCTTGGAGGGCCGCACTGAAGCTTTCTTT.

The chain's CDR3 is CASSVSGTLNEKLFF. The CDR3 DNA is TGTGCCAGCAGCGTCTCCGGGACACTAAATGAAAAACTGTTTTTT. The chain couples TRBV7-9 to TRBJ1-4; D might be TRBD1 (6 bases). CDR1 SEHNR and CDR2 FQNEAQ come from the germline V gene (reference sequence). The length of the CDR3 is 15 residues. V lost 5 bases and J 5 bases, leaving 15 bases between the germline ends.

The chain employs TRBV5-1 and TRBJ1-4, with D possibly TRBD1 on 5 matching bases. The V end lost 6 bases, the J end lost 7 bases, and 13 bases lay between the germline ends. The CDR3 loop spans 13 amino acids. Germline V gives CDR1 SGHRS, CDR2 YFSETQ. CDR3 sequence: CASNPGVGEKLFF. CDR3 bases: TGCGCCAGCAACCCGGGGGTAGGTGAAAAACTGTTTTTT.

V is TRBV28 and J is TRBJ1-5, with 10 positions matching TRBD1. The CDR3 totals 15 residues. With 5 bases clipped from V and 4 bases from J, the junction kept 5 bases outside the gene matches. CDR1 and CDR2 from the germline V gene are MDHEN and SYDVKM. The CDR3 region is CASSPRQGANQPQHF. The CDR3 region has the DNA TGTGCCAGCAGTCCCCGACAGGGGGCGAATCAGCCCCAGCATTTT.

This sequence joins TRBV6-5 and TRBJ2-3; maybe TRBD2 (6 bases). The CDR3 is 14 residues long. CDR1 MNHEY and CDR2 SVGAGI come from the germline V gene. The V gene lost 2 bases and the J gene lost 7 bases, with 13 bases spanning the gap. The CDR3 loop is CASSYGRGQNTQYF. The CDR3 DNA follows: TGTGCCAGCAGTTACGGGCGGGGCCAGAATACGCAGTATTTT.

V gene TRBV6-5 combines with J gene TRBJ2-5; TRBD1 matches 7 bases. Germline V gene lookup returns CDR1 MNHEY and CDR2 SVGAGI. Losses at the gene ends were 6 bases for V and 3 bases for J; bases not matched to a gene: 4. This CDR3 is built from 13 residues. CDR3 sequence: CASRVGQKETQYF. The CDR3 DNA is TGTGCCAGCAGGGTGGGACAGAAAGAGACCCAGTACTTC.

The chain's CDR3 is CASSDHGTVSGNTIYF. The CDR3 DNA is TGTGCCAGCAGTGATCATGGAACAGTCTCTGGAAACACCATATATTTT. The rearrangement uses TRBV6-1 and TRBJ1-3; no firm D call. There are 16 residues in the CDR3. V lost 3 bases, J lost 0 bases, and 12 bases lay in between. Germline CDR1 and CDR2: MNHNS and SASEGT.

The chain combines TRBV4-1 with TRBJ1-5, with 7 bases identical to TRBD1. V lost 5 bases and J lost 3; bases outside the gene matches: 4. Germline V CDR1 and CDR2: MGHRA, YSYEKL. The CDR3 is 14 amino acids. CDR3 sequence: CASSKTGTNQPQHF. The CDR3 region has the DNA TGCGCCAGCAGCAAGACAGGGACCAATCAGCCCCAGCATTTT.

This chain connects TRBV6-1 to TRBJ2-2; 7 bases align to TRBD1. V dropped 5 bases and J dropped 6; count of bases not matched to a gene: 6. The CDR3 runs 14 residues. Germline V lookup: CDR1 MNHNS, CDR2 SASEGT. The CDR3 DNA reads TGTGCCAGCAGTCGAGACAGGGAGTCCGGGGAGCTGTTTTTT. It translates to CASSRDRESGELFF.

The rearrangement joins TRBV16 to TRBJ1-1; 7 bases align to TRBD1. CDR3 length: 17 amino acids. V lost 0 bases and J lost 1; bases outside the gene matches: 8. CDR1 KGHSY and CDR2 FQNENV come from the germline V gene. CDR3 sequence: CASSQSITGVWNTEAFF. The DNA of the CDR3 is TGTGCCAGCAGCCAATCCATAACAGGGGTCTGGAACACTGAAGCTTTCTTT. The full variable domain, in which reference TRBV16 and TRBJ1-1 provide the parts outside the CDR3, is GEEVAQTPKHLVRGEGQKAKLYCAPIKGHSYVFWYQQVLKNEFKFLISFQNENVFDETGMPKERFSAKCLPNSPCSLEIQATKLEDSAVYFCASSQSITGVWNTEAFFGQGTRLTVV.

This clone was recorded a few times. V usage is TRBV4-3 and J usage is TRBJ1-6, with 7 bases identical to TRBD1. In germline, CDR1 is LGHNA, CDR2 YSLEER. This CDR3 spans 20 amino acids. With 0 bases clipped from V and 0 bases from J, the junction kept 11 bases outside the gene matches. The CDR3 sequence: CASSQDSEVAGGSYNSPLHF. The DNA of the CDR3 is TGCGCCAGCAGCCAAGATAGCGAGGTAGCAGGGGGCTCCTATAATTCACCCCTCCACTTT.

The rearrangement joins TRBV5-1 to TRBJ2-1; 11 positions agree with TRBD2. V lost 4 bases to trimming and J lost 8 bases; unmatched junction nucleotides: 5. There are 14 residues in the CDR3. CDR1 SGHRS and CDR2 YFSETQ come from the germline V gene. The DNA of the CDR3 is TGCGCCAGCAGCACGACTAGCGGGGACCATGAGCAGTTCTTC. Protein: CASSTTSGDHEQFF. The full variable domain, rest sourced from reference TRBV5-1 and TRBJ2-1, is KAGVTQTPRYLIKTRGQQVTLSCSPISGHRSVSWYQQTPGQGLQFLFEYFSETQRNKGNFPGRFSGRQFSNSRSEMNVSTLELGDSALYLCASSTTSGDHEQFFGPGTRLTVL.